Listed below are T cell receptor beta chains from one sample, sequenced in a study of radiation and T cells in renal cell carcinoma. Assay: immunoSEQ multiplex PCR; the TCRdb copy retains only in-frame clones and omits some. The table shows over 85,000 clones, with 82% occurring only once. The starting material was blood, obtained from a patient whose treatment included radiotherapy and nephrectomy. These receptors were obtained from a man in his sixties with renal cell carcinoma. The CDR3 runs from the conserved cysteine through the conserved F or W. A D gene is named only where the DNA matches it firmly. Rows may omit the clone size; those that give it use once, few, many or a size class.

j_gene,abundance,d_gene,v_gene,CDR3aa,CDR3nt
TRBJ2-7,NA,TRBD2,TRBV6-1,CASRLGTSGTYEQYF,TGTGCCAGCAGGCTAGGGACTAGCGGAACCTACGAGCAGTACTTC
TRBJ2-1,NA,NA,TRBV6-5,CASSSLGDEQFF,TGTGCCAGCAGTTCCTTGGGGGATGAGCAGTTCTTC
TRBJ2-7,NA,NA,TRBV21-1,CASSKLKGGYYEQYF,TGTGCCAGCAGCAAACTGAAAGGAGGCTACTACGAGCAGTACTTC
TRBJ1-4,NA,NA,TRBV2,CASSFRRVREKLFF,TGTGCCAGCAGCTTTAGGAGGGTCCGGGAAAAACTGTTTTTT
TRBJ1-1,NA,TRBD1,TRBV4-1,CASSQVGGPRQGKGTEAFF,TGCGCCAGCAGCCAAGTAGGGGGTCCCAGACAGGGAAAGGGCACTGAAGCTTTCTTT
TRBJ2-2,NA,TRBD1,TRBV5-1,CASSLGQGATGELFF,TGCGCCAGCAGCTTGGGACAGGGGGCCACCGGGGAGCTGTTTTTT
TRBJ2-1,NA,NA,TRBV7-9,CASSNGRIAYNEQFF,TGTGCCAGCAGCAACGGGCGAATAGCCTACAATGAGCAGTTCTTC
TRBJ1-5,NA,NA,TRBV7-2,CASSSTGPSGQPQHF,TGTGCCAGCAGCTCTACAGGGCCCTCCGGTCAGCCCCAGCATTTT
TRBJ2-5,NA,TRBD2,TRBV4-2,CASSQALTGTRFQETQYF,TGTGCCAGCAGCCAAGCCCTCACCGGGACTAGGTTCCAAGAGACCCAGTACTTC
TRBJ2-7,NA,NA,TRBV6-1,CATLGTPTGTYEQYF,TGTGCCACCCTCGGAACCCCGACAGGAACTTACGAGCAGTACTTC
TRBJ1-1,NA,NA,TRBV19,CASSIGQGNTEAFF,TGTGCCAGTAGTATTGGCCAGGGGAACACTGAAGCTTTCTTT
TRBJ2-3,NA,TRBD2,TRBV25-1,CASSARGLAPLTDTQYF,TGTGCCAGCAGTGCGAGGGGACTAGCGCCATTAACAGATACGCAGTATTTT
TRBJ2-5,NA,TRBD2,TRBV29-1,CSVSSGGARETQYF,TGCAGCGTATCTAGCGGGGGGGCCCGAGAGACCCAGTACTTC
TRBJ2-2,few,NA,TRBV5-1,CASRWTGNTGELFF,TGCGCCAGCAGGTGGACGGGGAACACCGGGGAGCTGTTTTTT
TRBJ1-1,NA,NA,TRBV7-2,CASSLGGIPPANTEAFF,TGTGCCAGCAGCTTAGGGGGAATCCCACCCGCGAACACTGAAGCTTTCTTT
TRBJ2-7,NA,TRBD2,TRBV18,CASSPQLAGEYEQYF,TGTGCCAGCTCACCGCAACTAGCGGGAGAATACGAGCAGTACTTC